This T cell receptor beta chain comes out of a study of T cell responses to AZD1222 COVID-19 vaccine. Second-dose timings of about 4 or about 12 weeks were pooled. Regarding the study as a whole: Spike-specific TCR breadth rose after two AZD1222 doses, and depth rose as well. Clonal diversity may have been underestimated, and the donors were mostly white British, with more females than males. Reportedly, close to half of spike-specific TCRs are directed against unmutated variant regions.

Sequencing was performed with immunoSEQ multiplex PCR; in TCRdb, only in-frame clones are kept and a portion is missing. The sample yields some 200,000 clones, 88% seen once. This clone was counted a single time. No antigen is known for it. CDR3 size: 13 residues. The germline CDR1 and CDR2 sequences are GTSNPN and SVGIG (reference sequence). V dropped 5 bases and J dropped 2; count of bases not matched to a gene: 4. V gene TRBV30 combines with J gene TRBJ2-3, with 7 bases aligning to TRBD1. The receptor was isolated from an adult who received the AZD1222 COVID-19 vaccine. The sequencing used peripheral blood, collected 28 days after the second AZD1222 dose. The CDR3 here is CAWDRAITDTQYF. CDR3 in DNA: TGTGCCTGGGACAGGGCCATCACAGATACGCAGTATTTT.